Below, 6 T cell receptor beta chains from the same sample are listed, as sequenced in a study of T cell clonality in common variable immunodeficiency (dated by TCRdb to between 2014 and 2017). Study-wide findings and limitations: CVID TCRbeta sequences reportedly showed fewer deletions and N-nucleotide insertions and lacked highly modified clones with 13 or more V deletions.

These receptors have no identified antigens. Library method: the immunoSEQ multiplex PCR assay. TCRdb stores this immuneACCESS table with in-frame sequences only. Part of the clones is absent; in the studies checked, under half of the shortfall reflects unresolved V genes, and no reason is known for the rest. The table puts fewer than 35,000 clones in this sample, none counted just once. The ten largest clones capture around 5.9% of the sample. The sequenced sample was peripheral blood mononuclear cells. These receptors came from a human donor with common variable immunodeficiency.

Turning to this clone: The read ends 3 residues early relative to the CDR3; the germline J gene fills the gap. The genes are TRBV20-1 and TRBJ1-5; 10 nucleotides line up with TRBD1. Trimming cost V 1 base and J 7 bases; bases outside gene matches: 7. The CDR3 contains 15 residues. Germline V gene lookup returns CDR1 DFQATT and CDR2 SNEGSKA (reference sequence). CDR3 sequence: CSARGTGGFNQPQHF. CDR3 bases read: TGCAGTGCTAGAGGGACAGGGGGTTTCAACCAGCCC.

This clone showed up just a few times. CDR3 sequence: CASSEARGGVAFF. CDR3 DNA, as far as it was read: TGTGCCAGCAGTGAAGCGCGAGGAGGGGTG. The J gene is TRBJ1-1, the V gene TRBV6-1, with a tentative D call TRBD1 (5 bases). From the germline J gene comes the end of the CDR3, since the read stops 3 residues before it. Germline V gene data show CDR1 as MNHNS and CDR2 as SASEGT. The length of the CDR3 is 13 residues.

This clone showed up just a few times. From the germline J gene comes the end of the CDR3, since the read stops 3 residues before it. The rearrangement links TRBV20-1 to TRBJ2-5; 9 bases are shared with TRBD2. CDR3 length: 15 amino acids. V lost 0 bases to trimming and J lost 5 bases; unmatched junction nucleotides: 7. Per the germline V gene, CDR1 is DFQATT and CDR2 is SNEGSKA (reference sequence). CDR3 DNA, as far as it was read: TGCAGTGCTAGAGATAGTGGGCGGGGGGGGGAGACC. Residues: CSARDSGRGGET. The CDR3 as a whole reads CSARDSGRGGETQYF.

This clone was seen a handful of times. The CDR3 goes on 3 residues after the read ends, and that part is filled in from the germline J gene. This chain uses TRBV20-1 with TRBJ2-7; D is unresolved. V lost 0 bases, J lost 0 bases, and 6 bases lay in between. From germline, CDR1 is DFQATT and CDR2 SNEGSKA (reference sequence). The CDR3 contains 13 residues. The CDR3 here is CSARDGRSYEQYF. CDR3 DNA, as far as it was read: TGCAGTGCTAGAGATGGCCGCTCCTACGAG.

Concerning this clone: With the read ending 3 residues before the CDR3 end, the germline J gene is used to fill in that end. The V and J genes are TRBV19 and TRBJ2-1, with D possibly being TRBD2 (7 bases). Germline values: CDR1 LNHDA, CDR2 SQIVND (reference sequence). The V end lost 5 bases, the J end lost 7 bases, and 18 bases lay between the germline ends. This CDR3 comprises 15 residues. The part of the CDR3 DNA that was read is TGTGCCAGTAGTTTCAGGGGAGGGGGGGTGAATGAG. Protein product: CASSFRGGGVNE. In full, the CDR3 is CASSFRGGGVNEQFF.

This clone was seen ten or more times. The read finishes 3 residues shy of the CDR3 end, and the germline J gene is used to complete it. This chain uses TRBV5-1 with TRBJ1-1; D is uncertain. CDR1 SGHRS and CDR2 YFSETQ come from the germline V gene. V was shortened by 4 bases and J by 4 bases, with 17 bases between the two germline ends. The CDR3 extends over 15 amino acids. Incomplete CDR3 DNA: TGCGCCAGCAGCCTAAAGACGGGGATCGGCACTGAA. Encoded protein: CASSLKTGIGTE. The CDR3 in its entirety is CASSLKTGIGTEAFF.